This T cell receptor (beta chain) was captured by sequencing in a study of T cell clonality in common variable immunodeficiency (dated by TCRdb to between 2014 and 2017). Study-level results and caveats: Correlations between repertoire features and clinical complications were limited by patient heterogeneity within the CVID cohort. It was noted by the authors that sequencing of the repertoires of T cell subpopulations would be needed to clarify the cause of the increased clonality in CVID. Reportedly, TCRbeta sequences from CVID had fewer deletions and N-nucleotide insertions, and highly modified clones with 13 or more V deletions were absent from CVID. TCRbeta clonality was higher in CVID subjects than in healthy controls (t-test p = 0.018), and the increase was most characteristic of about a third of subjects. Even though DNA input was equal, the average per sample came to some 82,000 unique sequences for controls compared with about 34,000 for CVID samples. CVID subjects shared fewer TCRbeta clones with each other than healthy controls did (p < 0.0001).

A few counts support this clone. Its cognate antigen has yet to be identified. The CDR3 extends 3 residues past the end of the read, so its final part is completed from the germline J gene. The CDR3 spans 15 residues, from the cysteine through the phenylalanine. Of the CDR3's DNA, 36 bases were read; they are in frame from base 1. Unmatched junction bases come to 6, with V trimmed by 4 bases and J by 3 bases. The CDR1 and CDR2 encoded by the germline V gene are SGHRS and YFSETQ. Predominantly Caucasian heritage was noted among both the CVID patients and the healthy controls. Heparinized peripheral whole blood samples of about 4.5 to 8.5 ml were obtained from each donor. Genomic DNA from adults with common variable immune deficiency (CVID) and from healthy adult controls was used to sequence TCRbeta CDR3 repertoires. A total of 22 healthy adult volunteers (12 female and approximately ten male; age range about 23 to 75 years, mean age around 31) were included in the control group. To isolate peripheral blood mononuclear cells, diluted blood was subjected to density centrifugation over Hypaque 1077 or Ficoll-Paque. Genomic DNA was obtained from unsorted mononuclear cells through either Qiagen column purification or a centrifugation-based method.

Equivalent amounts of genomic DNA from CVID and control samples were used as sequencing input. For every sample, a 60 bp segment covering the rearranged TCRbeta CDR3 region was amplified and then sequenced. The immunoSEQ assay, a bias-corrected multiplex PCR with high-throughput sequencing, was employed for TCRbeta amplification. As for how the authors treated the data: Every unique nucleotide sequence counted as a clone and was annotated with V, D and J genes, copy number and frequency. Sequences were labeled productive if in frame, and non-productive if out of frame or containing stop codons. Clonality was calculated from Shannon's entropy as previously described. The predicted amino acid sequences of productive clones were used to derive mean CDR3 Kyte-Doolittle hydropathy. Using the R hclust function, scaled V gene usage was clustered hierarchically with Manhattan distance and complete linkage. Clone sharing by CDR3 amino acid sequence was assessed by resampling 12 repertoires per group over 100 rounds. Repertoires were searched for roughly 70 published EBV-specific and a few hundred published CMV-specific TCRbeta sequences. Two CVID samples yielding fewer than 10,000 sequences were excluded from analysis, leaving 42 CVID repertoires. The table comes from immuneACCESS by way of TCRdb, which keeps in-frame sequences with V and J called. Part of the clones is missing from these tables; in studies checked, under half for an unresolved V gene and the rest for unknown reasons. D and trimming come from the DNA, and the V and J calls and clone size come from that table. This sample contains about 43,000 clones, none of which is a singleton. The ten largest account for around 2.1% of the sample.

The sequence was obtained from a person aged 18-69 years in good health. The V and J genes are TRBV5-1 and TRBJ2-3; 9 bases in the junction line up with TRBD2. Specimen: peripheral blood mononuclear cells. The CDR3 region: CASSGGTSRTDTQYF. The DNA read from the CDR3 is TGCGCCAGCAGCGGGGGGACTAGCAGGACAGATACG. With all but the CDR3 taken from the reference TRBV5-1 and TRBJ2-3 genes, the full variable domain is: KAGVTQTPRYLIKTRGQQVTLSCSPISGHRSVSWYQQTPGQGLQFLFEYFSETQRNKGNFPGRFSGRQFSNSRSEMNVSTLELGDSALYLCASSGGTSRTDTQYFGPGTRLTVL.